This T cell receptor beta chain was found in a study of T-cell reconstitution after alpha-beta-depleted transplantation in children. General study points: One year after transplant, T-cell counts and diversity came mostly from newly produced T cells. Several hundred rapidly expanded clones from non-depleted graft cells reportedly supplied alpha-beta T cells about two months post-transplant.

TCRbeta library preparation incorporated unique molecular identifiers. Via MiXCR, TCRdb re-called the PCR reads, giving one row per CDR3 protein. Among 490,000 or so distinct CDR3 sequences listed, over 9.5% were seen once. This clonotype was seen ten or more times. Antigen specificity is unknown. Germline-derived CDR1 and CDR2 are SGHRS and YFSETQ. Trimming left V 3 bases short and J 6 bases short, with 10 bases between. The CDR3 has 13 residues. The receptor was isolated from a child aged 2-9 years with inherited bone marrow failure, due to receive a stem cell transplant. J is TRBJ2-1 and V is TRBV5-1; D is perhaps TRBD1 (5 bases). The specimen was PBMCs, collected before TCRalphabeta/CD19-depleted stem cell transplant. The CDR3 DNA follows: TGCGCCAGCAGCTGGCAGGGTATCAATGAGCAGTTCTTC. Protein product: CASSWQGINEQFF.